The clone carrying this TCR beta chain was counted at least ten times. Its antigen is unknown. The data belong to a study of T cells in Graves' hyperthyroidism and ophthalmopathy. Whole-study results and caveats: In the blood, most expanded thyroid clonotypes above 0.001 appeared as well.

V was pared by 0 bases and J by 6 bases, with 15 bases between. Per the germline V gene, CDR1 is SGHAT and CDR2 is FQNNGV. The CDR3 runs 16 residues. It was RNA transcripts that yielded the amplified TCR beta CDR3 regions. The TCR CDR3 first-round RT-PCR relied on the HTBI primer set. TCRdb re-analysed the multiplex PCR reads in MiXCR, keeping a single row per CDR3 protein. The sample lists 500,000 to 700,000 distinct CDR3 sequences, approximately 15% seen once, with 15% to 20% in the top ten. The TCR was taken from a woman aged 18-29 years with Graves' hyperthyroidism. This chain connects TRBV11-2 to TRBJ2-1; D uncertain. Sample: blood. The CDR3 DNA follows: TGTGCCAGCAGCTTAGAAGGCTCGCGCCATCGCAATGAGCAGTTCTTC. Protein sequence: CASSLEGSRHRNEQFF.